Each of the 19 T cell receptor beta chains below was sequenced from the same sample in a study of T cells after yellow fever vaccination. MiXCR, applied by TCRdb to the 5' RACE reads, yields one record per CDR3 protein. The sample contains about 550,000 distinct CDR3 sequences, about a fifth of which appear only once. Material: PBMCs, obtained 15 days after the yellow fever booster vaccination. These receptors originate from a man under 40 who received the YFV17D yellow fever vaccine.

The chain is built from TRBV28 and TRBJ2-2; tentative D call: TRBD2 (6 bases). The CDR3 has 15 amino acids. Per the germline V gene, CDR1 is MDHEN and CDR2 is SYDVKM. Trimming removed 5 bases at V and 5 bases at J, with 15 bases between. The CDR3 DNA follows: TGTGCCAGCAGTACCCCCGGGAGATGGACCGGGGAGCTGTTTTTT. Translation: CASSTPGRWTGELFF.

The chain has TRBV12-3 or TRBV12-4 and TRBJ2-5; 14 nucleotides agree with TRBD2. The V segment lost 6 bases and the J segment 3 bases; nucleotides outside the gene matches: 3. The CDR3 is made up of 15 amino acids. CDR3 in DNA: TGTGCCAGCAGAACGGGACTAGCGGGAGAAGAGACCCAGTACTTC. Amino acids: CASRTGLAGEETQYF.

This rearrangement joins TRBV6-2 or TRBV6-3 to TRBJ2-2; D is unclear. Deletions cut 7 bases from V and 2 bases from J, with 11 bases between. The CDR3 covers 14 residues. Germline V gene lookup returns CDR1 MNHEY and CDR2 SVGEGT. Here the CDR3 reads CASIPRFNTGELFF. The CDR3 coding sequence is TGTGCCAGCATTCCCAGATTCAACACCGGGGAGCTGTTTTTT.

The CDR3 sequence is CSATASNQPQHF. The CDR3 coding sequence is TGCAGTGCTACAGCTAGCAATCAGCCCCAGCATTTT. The J gene is TRBJ1-5, the V gene TRBV20-1; no reliable D call. The CDR3 totals 12 residues. Germline CDR1 is DFQATT and CDR2 is SNEGSKA (reference sequence). V lost 4 bases and J 0 bases, leaving 4 bases between the germline ends.

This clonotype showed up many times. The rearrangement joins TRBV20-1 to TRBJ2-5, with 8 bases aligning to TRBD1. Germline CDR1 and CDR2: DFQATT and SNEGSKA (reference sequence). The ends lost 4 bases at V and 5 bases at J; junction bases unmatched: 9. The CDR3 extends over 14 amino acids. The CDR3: CSATGQGRRETQYF. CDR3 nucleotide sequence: TGCAGTGCTACCGGACAGGGACGCCGGGAGACCCAGTACTTC.

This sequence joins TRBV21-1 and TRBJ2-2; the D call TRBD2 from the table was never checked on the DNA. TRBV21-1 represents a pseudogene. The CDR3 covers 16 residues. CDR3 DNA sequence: TGTGCCAGCAGCTCCACTAGCGGACTGAACACCGGGGAGCTGTTTTTT. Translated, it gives CASSSTSGLNTGELFF.

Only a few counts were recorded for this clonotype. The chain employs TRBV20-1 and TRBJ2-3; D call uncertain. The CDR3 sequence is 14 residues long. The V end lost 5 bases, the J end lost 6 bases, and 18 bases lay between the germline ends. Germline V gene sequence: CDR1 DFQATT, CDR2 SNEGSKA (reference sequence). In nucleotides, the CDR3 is TGCAGTGCTCTGCCGCTGGGGATTAGGGATACGCAGTATTTT. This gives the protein CSALPLGIRDTQYF.

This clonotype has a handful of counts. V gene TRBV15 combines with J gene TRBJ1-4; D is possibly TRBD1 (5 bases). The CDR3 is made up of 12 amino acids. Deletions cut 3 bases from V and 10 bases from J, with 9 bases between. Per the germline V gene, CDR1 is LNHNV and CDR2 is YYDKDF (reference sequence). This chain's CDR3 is CATSRGRGKLFF. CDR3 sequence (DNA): TGTGCCACCAGCAGGGGAAGGGGAAAACTGTTTTTT. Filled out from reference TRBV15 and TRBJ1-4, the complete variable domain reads DAMVIQNPRYQVTQFGKPVTLSCSQTLNHNVMYWYQQKSSQAPKLLFHYYDKDFNNEADTPDNFQSRRPNTSFCFLDIRSPGLGDTAMYLCATSRGRGKLFFGSGTQLSVL.

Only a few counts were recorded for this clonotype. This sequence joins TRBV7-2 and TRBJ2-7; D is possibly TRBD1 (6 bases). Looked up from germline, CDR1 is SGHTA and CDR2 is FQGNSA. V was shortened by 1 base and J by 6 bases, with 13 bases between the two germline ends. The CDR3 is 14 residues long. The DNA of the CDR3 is TGTGCCAGCAGCTTAGGACGGGACACCGGCGAGCAGTACTTC. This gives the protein CASSLGRDTGEQYF.

CDR3 sequence reads: CSARGTGANVLTF. Here the CDR3 DNA reads TGCAGTGCTAGAGGGACTGGGGCCAACGTCCTGACTTTC. The chain links TRBV20-1 to TRBJ2-6; D not certain. V lost 1 base, J lost 2 bases, and 3 bases lay in between. Looked up from germline, CDR1 is DFQATT and CDR2 is SNEGSKA (reference sequence). This CDR3 has 13 residues.

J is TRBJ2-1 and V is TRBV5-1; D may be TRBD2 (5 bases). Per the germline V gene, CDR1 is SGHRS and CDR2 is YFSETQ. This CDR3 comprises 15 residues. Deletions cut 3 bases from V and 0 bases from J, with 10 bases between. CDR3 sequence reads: CASSWTGSSYNEQFF. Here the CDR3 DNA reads TGCGCCAGCAGCTGGACGGGGAGCTCCTACAATGAGCAGTTCTTC. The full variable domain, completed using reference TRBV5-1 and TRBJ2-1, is KAGVTQTPRYLIKTRGQQVTLSCSPISGHRSVSWYQQTPGQGLQFLFEYFSETQRNKGNFPGRFSGRQFSNSRSEMNVSTLELGDSALYLCASSWTGSSYNEQFFGPGTRLTVL.

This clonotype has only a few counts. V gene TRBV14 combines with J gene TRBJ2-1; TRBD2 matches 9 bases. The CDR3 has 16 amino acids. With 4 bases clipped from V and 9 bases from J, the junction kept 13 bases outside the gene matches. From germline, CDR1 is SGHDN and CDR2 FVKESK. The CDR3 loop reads CASSPRIAGVVVEQFF. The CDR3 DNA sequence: TGTGCCAGCAGCCCGAGAATAGCGGGAGTCGTAGTTGAGCAGTTCTTC.

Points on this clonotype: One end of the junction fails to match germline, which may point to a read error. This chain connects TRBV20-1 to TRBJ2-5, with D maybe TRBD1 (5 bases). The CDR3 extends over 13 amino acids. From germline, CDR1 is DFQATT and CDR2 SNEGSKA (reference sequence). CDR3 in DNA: TGCAGTGCTCGAGACAGCAGCCAAGAGACCCAGTACTTC. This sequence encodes CSARDSSQETQYF.

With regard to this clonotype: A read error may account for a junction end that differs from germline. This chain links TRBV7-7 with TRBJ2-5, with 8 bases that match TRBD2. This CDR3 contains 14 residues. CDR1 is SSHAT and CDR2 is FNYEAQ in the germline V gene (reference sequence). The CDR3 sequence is CASSQGLDGGAQYF. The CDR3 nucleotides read TGTGCTAGCAGCCAGGGACTAGACGGAGGGGCCCAGTACTTC.

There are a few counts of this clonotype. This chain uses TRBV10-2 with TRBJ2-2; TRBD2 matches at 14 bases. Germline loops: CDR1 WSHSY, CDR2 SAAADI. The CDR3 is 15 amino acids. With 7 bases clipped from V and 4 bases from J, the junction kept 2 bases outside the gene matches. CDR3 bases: TGCGCCAGCATCGGGACTAGCGGGAGCACCGGGGAGCTGTTTTTT. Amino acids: CASIGTSGSTGELFF.

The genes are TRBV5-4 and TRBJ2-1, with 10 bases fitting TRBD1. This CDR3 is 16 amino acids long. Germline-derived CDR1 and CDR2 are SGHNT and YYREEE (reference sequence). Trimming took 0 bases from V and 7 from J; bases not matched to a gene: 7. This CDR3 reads CASSLVSDRGRNEQFF. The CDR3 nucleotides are TGTGCCAGCAGCTTGGTATCCGACAGGGGGCGGAATGAGCAGTTCTTC.

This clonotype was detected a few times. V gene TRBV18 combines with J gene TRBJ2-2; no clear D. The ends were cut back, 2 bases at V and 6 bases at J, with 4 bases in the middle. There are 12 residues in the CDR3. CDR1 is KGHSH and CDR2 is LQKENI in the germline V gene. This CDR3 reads CASSPFPGELFF. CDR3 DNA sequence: TGTGCCAGCTCACCATTCCCCGGGGAGCTGTTTTTT.

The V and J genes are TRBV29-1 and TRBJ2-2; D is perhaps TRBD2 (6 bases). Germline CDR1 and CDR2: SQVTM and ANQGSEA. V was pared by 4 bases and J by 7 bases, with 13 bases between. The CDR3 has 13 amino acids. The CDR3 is CSVAGRRVGELFF. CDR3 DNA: TGCAGCGTTGCAGGGAGGAGGGTCGGGGAGCTGTTTTTT.

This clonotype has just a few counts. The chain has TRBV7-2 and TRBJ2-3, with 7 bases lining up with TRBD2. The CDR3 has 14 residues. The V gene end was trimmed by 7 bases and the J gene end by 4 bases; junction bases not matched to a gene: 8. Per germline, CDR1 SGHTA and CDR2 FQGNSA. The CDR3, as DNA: TGTGCCAGCATCCTCGGGAGGTCGGCAGATACGCAGTATTTT. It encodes CASILGRSADTQYF.